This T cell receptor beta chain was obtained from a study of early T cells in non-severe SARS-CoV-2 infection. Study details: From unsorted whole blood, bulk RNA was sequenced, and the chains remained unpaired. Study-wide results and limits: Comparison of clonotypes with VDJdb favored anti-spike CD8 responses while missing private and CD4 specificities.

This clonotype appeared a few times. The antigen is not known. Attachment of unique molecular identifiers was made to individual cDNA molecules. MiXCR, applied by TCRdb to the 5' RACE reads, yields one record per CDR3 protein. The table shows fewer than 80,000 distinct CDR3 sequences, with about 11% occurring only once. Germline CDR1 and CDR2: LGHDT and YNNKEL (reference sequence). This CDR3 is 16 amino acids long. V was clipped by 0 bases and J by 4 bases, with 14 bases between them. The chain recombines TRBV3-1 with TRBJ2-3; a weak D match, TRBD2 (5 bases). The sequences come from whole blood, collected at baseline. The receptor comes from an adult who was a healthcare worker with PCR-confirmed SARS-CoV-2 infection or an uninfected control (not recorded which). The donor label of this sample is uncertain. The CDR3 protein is CASSQDRGLRPDTQYF. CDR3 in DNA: TGTGCCAGCAGCCAAGATCGAGGACTCCGCCCAGATACGCAGTATTTT.